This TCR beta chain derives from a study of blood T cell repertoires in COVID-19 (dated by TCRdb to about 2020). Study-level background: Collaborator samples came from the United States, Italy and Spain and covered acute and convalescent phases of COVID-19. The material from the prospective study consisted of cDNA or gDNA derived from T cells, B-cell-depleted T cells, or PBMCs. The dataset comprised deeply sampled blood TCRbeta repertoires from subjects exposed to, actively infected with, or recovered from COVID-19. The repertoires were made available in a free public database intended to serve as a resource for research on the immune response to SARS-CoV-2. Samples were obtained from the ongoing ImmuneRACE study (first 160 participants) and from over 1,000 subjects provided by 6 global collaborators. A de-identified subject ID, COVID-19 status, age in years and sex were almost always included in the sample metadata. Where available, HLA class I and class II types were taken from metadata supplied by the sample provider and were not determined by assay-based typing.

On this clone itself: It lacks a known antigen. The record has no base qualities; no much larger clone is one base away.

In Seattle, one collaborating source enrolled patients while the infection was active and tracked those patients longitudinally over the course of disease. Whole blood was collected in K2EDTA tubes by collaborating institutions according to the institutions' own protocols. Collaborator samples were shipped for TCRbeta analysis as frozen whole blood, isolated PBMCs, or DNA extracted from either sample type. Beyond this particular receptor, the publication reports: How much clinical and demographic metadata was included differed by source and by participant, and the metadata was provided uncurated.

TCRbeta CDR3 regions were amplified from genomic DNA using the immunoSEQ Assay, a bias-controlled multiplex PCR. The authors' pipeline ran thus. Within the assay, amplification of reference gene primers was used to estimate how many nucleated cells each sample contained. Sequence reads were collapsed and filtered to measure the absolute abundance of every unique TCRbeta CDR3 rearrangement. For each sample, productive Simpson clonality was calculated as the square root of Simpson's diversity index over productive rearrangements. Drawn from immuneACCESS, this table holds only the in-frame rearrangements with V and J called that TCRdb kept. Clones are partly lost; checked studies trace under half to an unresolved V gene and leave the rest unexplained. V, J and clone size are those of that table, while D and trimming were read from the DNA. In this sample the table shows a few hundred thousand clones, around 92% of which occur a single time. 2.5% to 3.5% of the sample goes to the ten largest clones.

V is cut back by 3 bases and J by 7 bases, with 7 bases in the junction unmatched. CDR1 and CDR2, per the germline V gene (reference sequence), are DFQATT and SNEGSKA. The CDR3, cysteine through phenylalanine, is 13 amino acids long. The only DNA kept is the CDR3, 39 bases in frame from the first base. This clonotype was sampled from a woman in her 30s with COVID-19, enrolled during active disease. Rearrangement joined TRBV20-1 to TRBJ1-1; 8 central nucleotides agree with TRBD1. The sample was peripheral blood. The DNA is TGCAGTGCTAGTCCCCAGGGGGCGAGTGAAGCTTTCTTT. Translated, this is CSASPQGASEAFF.